What follows are 26 T cell receptor beta chains derived from one specimen sequenced in a study of blood T cell repertoires in COVID-19. Using immunoSEQ multiplex PCR, the repertoire was profiled, and TCRdb retains in-frame clones only, with some absent. This table holds roughly 140,000 clones, approximately 81% found once. Sample: peripheral blood. These receptors originate from a woman aged 60 to 75 with COVID-19, enrolled during active disease.

The CDR3 nucleotides read TGCGCCAGCAGCTTGTGGGACGGGGGTAAGGCTGAAGCTTTCTTT. Its translation is CASSLWDGGKAEAFF. The rearrangement joins TRBV5-1 to TRBJ1-1, with a tentative D call TRBD1 (5 bases). The CDR3 runs 15 residues. Germline assignment: CDR1 SGHRS and CDR2 YFSETQ. V shed 1 base and J shed 6 bases, with 16 bases lying between them.

The chain couples TRBV6-5 to TRBJ2-5, with 8 bases lining up with TRBD1. Germline CDR1 reads MNHEY; CDR2 reads SVGAGI. This CDR3 is built from 14 residues. CDR3 region: CATRPGQVPKTQYF. CDR3 nucleotides: TGTGCTACCCGGCCGGGACAGGTCCCTAAGACCCAGTACTTC.

The chain carries TRBV24-1 and TRBJ1-5, with 7 nucleotides matching TRBD1. Germline V gene data show CDR1 as KGHDR and CDR2 as SFDVKD. The CDR3 is made up of 13 amino acids. V lost 7 bases and J lost 5; bases outside the gene matches: 4. The CDR3 is CATRGTVDQPQHF. The CDR3 DNA reads TGTGCCACCAGAGGGACAGTCGATCAGCCCCAGCATTTT.

The chain is built from TRBV19 and TRBJ2-3, with 11 bases identical to TRBD2. Germline V gives CDR1 LNHDA, CDR2 SQIVND (reference sequence). V was clipped by 6 bases and J by 4 bases; unmatched bases: 9. The CDR3 has 16 amino acids. The CDR3 loop is CASSRLAGGKSDTQYF. Written as DNA, the CDR3 is TGTGCCAGTAGCCGTCTAGCGGGAGGAAAATCAGATACGCAGTATTTT.

This clone was counted only a few times. The sample has other DNA sequences that encode this CDR3 too. CDR3 protein: CASSPPDRDYGYTF. The CDR3 DNA sequence: TGTGCCAGCTCACCACCGGACAGGGACTATGGCTACACCTTC. This sequence joins TRBV18 and TRBJ1-2; 8 bases fit TRBD1. The V gene end was trimmed by 0 bases and the J gene end by 3 bases; junction bases not matched to a gene: 0. This CDR3 comprises 14 residues. Germline V CDR1 and CDR2: KGHSH, LQKENI. The full variable domain, its missing parts supplied by reference TRBV18 and TRBJ1-2, is NAGVMQNPRHLVRRRGQEARLRCSPMKGHSHVYWYRQLPEEGLKFMVYLQKENIIDESGMPKERFSAEFPKEGPSILRIQQVVRGDSAAYFCASSPPDRDYGYTFGSGTRLTVV.

CDR3 protein: CASSRDWTGATGELFF. DNA of the CDR3: TGTGCCAGCAGCAGAGATTGGACAGGGGCCACCGGGGAGCTGTTTTTT. The chain has TRBV4-2 and TRBJ2-2, with 9 bases fitting TRBD1. From germline, CDR1 is LGHNA and CDR2 YNFKEQ. The CDR3 has 16 residues. Trimming took 5 bases from V and 4 from J; bases not matched to a gene: 8.

The chain combines TRBV7-2 with TRBJ2-5, with D tentatively TRBD2 (5 bases). CDR1 and CDR2 (germline): SGHTA, FQGNSA. Trimming left V 10 bases short and J 4 bases short, with 19 bases between. This CDR3 contains 14 residues. Written as DNA, the CDR3 is TGTGCCATCGCCGAGGTAGGGAGAGGAGAGACCCAGTACTTC. Amino acid sequence: CAIAEVGRGETQYF. Full variable domain (missing parts from reference TRBV7-2 and TRBJ2-5): GAGVSQSPSNKVTEKGKDVELRCDPISGHTALYWYRQSLGQGLEFLIYFQGNSAPDKSGLPSDRFSAERTGGSVSTLTIQRTQQEDSAVYLCAIAEVGRGETQYFGPGTRLLVL.

This clone was observed a handful of times. The chain combines TRBV18 with TRBJ2-5; 7 bases are a match to TRBD1. The V segment lost 3 bases and the J segment 1 base; nucleotides outside the gene matches: 2. The germline V gene has CDR1 KGHSH and CDR2 LQKENI. The CDR3 is made up of 14 amino acids. DNA for the CDR3: TGTGCCAGCTCACCCGGGACAGTCCAAGAGACCCAGTACTTC. Its protein product is CASSPGTVQETQYF.

The chain couples TRBV18 to TRBJ2-5; D is undetermined. The CDR3 is 12 amino acids. V lost 2 bases, J lost 2 bases, and 3 bases lay in between. Germline CDR1 and CDR2: KGHSH and LQKENI. Here the CDR3 reads CASSPTQETQYF. Here the CDR3 DNA reads TGTGCCAGCTCACCAACACAAGAGACCCAGTACTTC.

The rearrangement uses TRBV6-1 and TRBJ1-5; D gene uncertain. The CDR3 is 15 amino acids. The germline V gene encodes CDR1 MNHNS and CDR2 SASEGT. Trimming took off 3 bases at V and 4 bases at J, with 13 bases between the two ends. Written as DNA, the CDR3 is TGTGCCAGCAGTGACGCGAGGAAATTGAATCAGCCCCAGCATTTT. This encodes CASSDARKLNQPQHF.

The gene calls are TRBV19 and TRBJ1-4; D is unclear. V lost 4 bases and J 5 bases, leaving 8 bases between the germline ends. This CDR3 has 13 residues. CDR1 and CDR2 from the germline V gene are LNHDA and SQIVND (reference sequence). The CDR3 spells CASSNSPNEKLFF. The CDR3 DNA reads TGTGCCAGTAGTAACAGCCCGAATGAAAAACTGTTTTTT.

The chain uses TRBV25-1 and TRBJ1-1; possible D gene TRBD1, 6 bases. Trimming removed 7 bases at V and 10 bases at J, with 19 bases between. Germline loops: CDR1 MGHDK, CDR2 SYGVNS. The CDR3 sequence is 13 residues long. The CDR3 is CASTTQGQLLAFF. In DNA form, the CDR3 reads TGTGCCAGCACGACACAGGGCCAGTTGCTAGCTTTCTTT. Complete variable domain (other parts from reference TRBV25-1 and TRBJ1-1): EADIYQTPRYLVIGTGKKITLECSQTMGHDKMYWYQQDPGMELHLIHYSYGVNSTEKGDLSSESTVSRIRTEHFPLTLESARPSHTSQYLCASTTQGQLLAFFGQGTRLTVV.

J is TRBJ2-1 and V is TRBV20-1, with 9 bases aligning to TRBD2. This CDR3 is 11 amino acids long. Germline CDR1 DFQATT, CDR2 SNEGSKA (reference sequence). The CDR3 DNA reads TGCAGCCCTAGCGGGATGTATGAGCAGTTCTTC. Amino acid sequence: CSPSGMYEQFF.

The genes are TRBV10-2 and TRBJ2-2; D remains ambiguous. Germline CDR1 and CDR2: WSHSY and SAAADI. CDR3 length equals 12 residues. Trimming removed 6 bases at V and 6 bases at J, with 8 bases between. The CDR3 protein is CASSFRSGELFF. The CDR3 DNA follows: TGCGCCAGCAGCTTCAGGTCCGGGGAGCTGTTTTTT.

This clone occurred once. The chain combines TRBV6-5 with TRBJ1-2; 7 nucleotides agree with TRBD1. The germline V gene encodes CDR1 MNHEY and CDR2 SVGAGI. V shed 6 bases and J 4 bases; nucleotides not matched to a gene: 5. The CDR3 consists of 13 residues. The DNA for the CDR3 is TGTGCCAGCAGAAGACAGGGTGGCTATGGCTACACCTTC. Protein product: CASRRQGGYGYTF.

V gene TRBV5-1 combines with J gene TRBJ2-3; 7 bases are a match to TRBD1. The CDR3 is 15 amino acids. From germline, CDR1 is SGHRS and CDR2 YFSETQ. With 4 bases clipped from V and 6 bases from J, the junction kept 11 bases outside the gene matches. The CDR3 DNA is TGCGCCAGCAGCAGGGACAGACTCGACCGGGATACGCAGTATTTT. Its translation: CASSRDRLDRDTQYF.

This chain links TRBV3-1 (or the pseudogene TRBV3-2) with TRBJ1-6, with D possibly being TRBD1 (6 bases). Per germline, CDR1 LGHDT and CDR2 YNNKEL (reference sequence). This CDR3 contains 17 residues. V lost 0 bases to trimming and J lost 5 bases, with 14 bases between them. CDR3 protein: CASSQDLGGRDNSPLHF. The CDR3 DNA is TGTGCCAGCAGCCAAGATCTTGGGGGCCGAGATAATTCACCCCTCCACTTT.

The genes are TRBV9 and TRBJ2-1, with D hard to call. V lost 4 bases to trimming and J lost 10 bases, with 12 bases between them. The germline V gene encodes CDR1 SGDLS and CDR2 YYNGEE. This CDR3 has 12 residues. In DNA, the CDR3 is TGTGCCAGCAGCTCCGGAGAGGTCGAGCAGTTCTTC. Protein product: CASSSGEVEQFF.

V usage is TRBV6-4 and J usage is TRBJ1-5; TRBD1 matches at 11 bases. The CDR3 loop spans 15 amino acids. CDR1 and CDR2 (germline): MRHNA, SNTAGT. V shed 4 bases and J 6 bases; nucleotides not matched to a gene: 5. The CDR3 DNA sequence: TGTGCCAGCAGTGCGGGGACAGGGGGTAGTCAGCCCCAGCATTTT. Residues: CASSAGTGGSQPQHF.

The chain uses TRBV11-2 and TRBJ2-7, with a possible D match to TRBD2 (5 bases). The CDR3 loop spans 14 amino acids. Germline V lookup: CDR1 SGHAT, CDR2 FQNNGV. V lost 1 base and J 6 bases, leaving 13 bases between the germline ends. CDR3 region: CASSLGLAPLEQYF. CDR3 in DNA: TGTGCCAGCAGCTTAGGGCTAGCCCCCCTCGAGCAGTACTTC.

This chain joins TRBV19 and TRBJ1-1; a possible D gene is TRBD1 (6 bases). The CDR3 totals 16 residues. Germline values: CDR1 LNHDA, CDR2 SQIVND (reference sequence). The germline V and J ends were trimmed by 4 bases and 1 base, with 16 bases remaining between them. Here the CDR3 DNA reads TGTGCCAGTAGTACCCGACCGGGACAAGGGAACACTGAAGCTTTCTTT. Its translation: CASSTRPGQGNTEAFF.

V gene TRBV7-2 combines with J gene TRBJ1-2, with unresolved D. Germline assignment: CDR1 SGHTA and CDR2 FQGNSA. The germline V and J ends were trimmed by 1 base and 5 bases, with 8 bases remaining between them. The length of the CDR3 is 13 residues. The CDR3 loop is CASSLGAGYGYTF. The DNA for the CDR3 is TGTGCCAGCAGCTTAGGGGCTGGGTATGGCTACACCTTC.

The CDR3 protein is CASSSETGVRYGYTF. In nucleotides, the CDR3 is TGTGCCAGTAGTTCAGAAACAGGAGTCCGGTATGGCTACACCTTC. The chain recombines TRBV19 with TRBJ1-2; possible D gene TRBD1, 5 bases. This CDR3 is built from 15 residues. The germline V gene has CDR1 LNHDA and CDR2 SQIVND (reference sequence). V was pared by 5 bases and J by 5 bases, with 18 bases between.

The chain is built from TRBV28 and TRBJ1-4, with D possibly matching TRBD1 (5 bases). Trimming removed 4 bases from V and 7 bases from J, with 16 bases in between. There are 15 residues in the CDR3. Germline values: CDR1 MDHEN, CDR2 SYDVKM. CDR3 sequence: CASSSTPGGIEKLFF. The CDR3 DNA sequence: TGTGCCAGCAGTTCAACTCCGGGGGGGATTGAAAAACTGTTTTTT.

This chain links TRBV6-1 with TRBJ2-1, with a weak D call TRBD1 (6 bases). CDR3 length: 15 amino acids. The germline gives CDR1 MNHNS, CDR2 SASEGT. Trimming shortened V by 2 bases and J by 4 bases, and 12 bases separated the two germline ends. This chain's CDR3 is CASSEQGTMYNEQFF. The CDR3 DNA sequence: TGTGCCAGCAGTGAACAGGGGACCATGTACAATGAGCAGTTCTTC.

The rearrangement uses TRBV11-1 and TRBJ1-1, with D tentatively TRBD1 (6 bases). CDR1 SGHAT and CDR2 FQDESV come from the germline V gene (reference sequence). Trimming left V 5 bases short and J 0 bases short, with 16 bases between. The CDR3 runs to 16 residues. This CDR3 is CASSHGGTKMNTEAFF. The DNA of the CDR3 is TGTGCCAGCAGCCACGGGGGGACAAAGATGAACACTGAAGCTTTCTTT.